This T cell receptor (beta chain) was sequenced for a study of shared clonotypes between healthy human individuals. Study context: CD4 naive cells filled three plates per donor, CD4 memory three, CD8 naive two and CD8 memory one.

As regards this clone: Its antigen is unidentified.

Profiled with immunoSEQ multiplex PCR; TCRdb holds only in-frame clones, not every one. Here the sample spans roughly 1 million clones, approximately 80% being singletons. The germline gives CDR1 MNHNS, CDR2 SASEGT. CDR3 length: 15 residues. Losses at the gene ends were 4 bases for V and 5 bases for J; bases not matched to a gene: 4. Notes on the study in general: For sorted subsets, rarefaction showed incomplete sequencing despite large depth. Unshared clonotypes carried lower generation probabilities than those common to all four donors. A small donor pool kept down the genetic and exposure-history diversity that was represented.

The sequencing input was memory CD4+ T cells from PBMCs. As to subset: CD45RA-negative fraction. The chain uses TRBV6-1 and TRBJ2-1, with 11 bases that match TRBD2. The source is a man between 18 and 35 years old in good health. Some clones in this sample may be carry-over from other donors' samples. The DNA for the CDR3 is TGTGCCAGCAGTGGCGGGACTAGCGGACACAATGAGCAGTTCTTC. Its translation is CASSGGTSGHNEQFF.